This T cell receptor beta chain comes out of a study of shared clonotypes between healthy human individuals. Study as a whole: Aged between 18 and 49, the donors were two women and three men. Overall study results and limits: Only blood was sampled; tissue repertoires likely differ.

The CDR3 is 13 amino acids. Looked up from germline, CDR1 is SEHNR and CDR2 is FQNEAQ (reference sequence). V was trimmed by 1 base and J by 3 bases, leaving 5 bases between them. For each subset, genomic DNA was distributed in equal portions over several immunoSEQ plates. PCR replicates from unsorted PBMC used roughly 300 ng DNA, and this amount was roughly 33,000 T cell genomes. TCRdb's copy holds only in-frame clones and misses some; the assay was immunoSEQ multiplex PCR. The sample lists roughly 500,000 clones; about 85% were seen once. Remarks on this clone: Its antigen remains unknown.

The V and J genes are TRBV7-9 and TRBJ2-3; D is undetermined. The sequence was obtained from a woman aged 40-49 years in good health. Some clones in this sample may be carry-over from other donors' samples. Sequenced: PBMCs. The DNA of the CDR3 is TGTGCCAGCAGCTTAGTTCGGACAGATACGCAGTATTTT. This encodes CASSLVRTDTQYF.